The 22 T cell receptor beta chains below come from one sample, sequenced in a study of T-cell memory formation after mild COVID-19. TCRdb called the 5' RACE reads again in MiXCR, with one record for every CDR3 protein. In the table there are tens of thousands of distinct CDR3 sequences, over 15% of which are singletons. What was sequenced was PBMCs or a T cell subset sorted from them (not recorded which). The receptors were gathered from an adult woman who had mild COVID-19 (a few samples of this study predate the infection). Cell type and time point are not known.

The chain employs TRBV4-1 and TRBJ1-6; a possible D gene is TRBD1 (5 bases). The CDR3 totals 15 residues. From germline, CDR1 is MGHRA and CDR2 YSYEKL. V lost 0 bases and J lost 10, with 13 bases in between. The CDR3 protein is CASSQEGGPRSPLHF. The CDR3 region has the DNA TGCGCCAGCAGCCAAGAGGGGGGACCTAGATCACCCCTCCACTTT.

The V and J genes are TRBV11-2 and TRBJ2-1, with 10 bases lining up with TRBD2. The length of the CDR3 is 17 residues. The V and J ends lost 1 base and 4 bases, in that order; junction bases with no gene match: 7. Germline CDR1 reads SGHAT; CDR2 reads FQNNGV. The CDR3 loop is CASSLGTLAGNYNEQFF. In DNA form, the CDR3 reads TGTGCCAGCAGCTTAGGTACACTAGCGGGGAATTACAATGAGCAGTTCTTC.

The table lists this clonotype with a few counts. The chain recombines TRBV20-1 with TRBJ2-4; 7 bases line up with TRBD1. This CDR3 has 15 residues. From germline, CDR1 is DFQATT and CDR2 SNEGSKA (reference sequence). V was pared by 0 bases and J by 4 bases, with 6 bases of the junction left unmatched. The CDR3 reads CSARDRGRGKNIQYF. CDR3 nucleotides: TGCAGTGCTAGAGATCGGGGCAGGGGGAAAAACATTCAGTACTTC.

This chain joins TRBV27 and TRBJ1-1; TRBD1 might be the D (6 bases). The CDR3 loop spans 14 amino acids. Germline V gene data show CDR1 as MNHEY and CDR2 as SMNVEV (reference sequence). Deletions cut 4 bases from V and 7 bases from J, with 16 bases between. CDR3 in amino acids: CASSSGGGALEAFF. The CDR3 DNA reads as TGTGCCAGCAGTTCGGGAGGGGGGGCCCTTGAAGCTTTCTTT.

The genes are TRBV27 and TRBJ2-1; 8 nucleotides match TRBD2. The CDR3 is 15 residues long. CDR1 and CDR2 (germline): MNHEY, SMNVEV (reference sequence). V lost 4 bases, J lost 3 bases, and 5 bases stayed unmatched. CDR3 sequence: CASSSRLAGYNEQFF. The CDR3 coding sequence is TGTGCCAGCAGTTCCCGGCTAGCGGGCTACAATGAGCAGTTCTTC.

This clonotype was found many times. The DNA of the CDR3 is TGTGCCATCAGTGGAGGGACAGGGCTAAAGGTCGGCGAGCAGTACTTC. Its translation is CAISGGTGLKVGEQYF. The chain links TRBV10-3 to TRBJ2-7, with 9 bases matching TRBD1. The germline CDR1 and CDR2 sequences are ENHRY and SYGVKD. V dropped 4 bases and J dropped 6; count of bases not matched to a gene: 13. The CDR3 consists of 16 residues.

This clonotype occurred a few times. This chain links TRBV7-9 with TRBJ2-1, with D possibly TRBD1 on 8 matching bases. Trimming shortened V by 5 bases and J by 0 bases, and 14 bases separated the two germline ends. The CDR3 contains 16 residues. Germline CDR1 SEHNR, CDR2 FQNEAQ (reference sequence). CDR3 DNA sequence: TGTGCCAGCAGCCCAGGGGGCGGGAGCTCCTACAATGAGCAGTTCTTC. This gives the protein CASSPGGGSSYNEQFF.

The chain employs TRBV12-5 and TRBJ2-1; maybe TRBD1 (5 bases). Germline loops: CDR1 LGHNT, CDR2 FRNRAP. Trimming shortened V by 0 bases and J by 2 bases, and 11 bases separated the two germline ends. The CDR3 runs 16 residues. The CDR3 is CASGLVHQGPYNEQFF. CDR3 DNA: TGTGCTAGTGGTTTGGTACATCAGGGCCCCTACAATGAGCAGTTCTTC. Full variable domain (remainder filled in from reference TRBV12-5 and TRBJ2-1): DARVTQTPRHKVTEMGQEVTMRCQPILGHNTVFWYRQTMMQGLELLAYFRNRAPLDDSGMPKDRFSAEMPDATLATLKIQPSEPRDSAVYFCASGLVHQGPYNEQFFGPGTRLTVL.

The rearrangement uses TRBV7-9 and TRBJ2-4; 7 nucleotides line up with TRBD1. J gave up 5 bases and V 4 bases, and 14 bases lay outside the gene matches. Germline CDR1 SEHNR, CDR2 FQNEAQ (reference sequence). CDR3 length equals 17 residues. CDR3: CASSYRTGQRPENIQYF. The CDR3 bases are TGTGCCAGCAGCTACCGGACAGGACAACGACCCGAAAACATTCAGTACTTC.

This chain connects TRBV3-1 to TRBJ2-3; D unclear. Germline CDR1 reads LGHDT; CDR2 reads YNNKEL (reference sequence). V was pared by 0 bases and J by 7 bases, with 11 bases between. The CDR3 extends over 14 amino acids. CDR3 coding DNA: TGTGCCAGCAGCCAAGAAAGAGCATCGCATACGCAGTATTTT. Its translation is CASSQERASHTQYF.

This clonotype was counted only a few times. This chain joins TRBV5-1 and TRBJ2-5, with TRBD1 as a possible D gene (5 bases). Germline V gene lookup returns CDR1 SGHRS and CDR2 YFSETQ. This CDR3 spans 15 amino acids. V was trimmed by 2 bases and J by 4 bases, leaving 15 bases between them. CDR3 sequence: CASSFLLDSLETQYF. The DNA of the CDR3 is TGCGCCAGCAGCTTTTTGCTCGACAGCCTAGAGACCCAGTACTTC. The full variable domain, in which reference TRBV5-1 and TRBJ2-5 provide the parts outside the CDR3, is KAGVTQTPRYLIKTRGQQVTLSCSPISGHRSVSWYQQTPGQGLQFLFEYFSETQRNKGNFPGRFSGRQFSNSRSEMNVSTLELGDSALYLCASSFLLDSLETQYFGPGTRLLVL.

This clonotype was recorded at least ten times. The CDR3 DNA reads TGTGCCAGCAGCCCGTTGGGAGATACGCAGTATTTT. Translating it yields CASSPLGDTQYF. This chain uses TRBV7-6 with TRBJ2-3; no reliable D call. The germline V gene encodes CDR1 SGHVS and CDR2 FNYEAQ. CDR3 length: 12 amino acids. V gave up 5 bases and J gave up 5 bases, with 8 bases separating them.

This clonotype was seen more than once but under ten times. The CDR3 spells CASSLGTYGELFF. The CDR3 bases are TGTGCCAGCAGTCTTGGGACGTACGGGGAGCTGTTTTTT. V gene TRBV12-3 or TRBV12-4 combines with J gene TRBJ2-2; either TRBD1 or TRBD2 may supply D (5 bases each). CDR3 length: 13 amino acids. V shed 5 bases and J shed 7 bases, with 11 bases lying between them.

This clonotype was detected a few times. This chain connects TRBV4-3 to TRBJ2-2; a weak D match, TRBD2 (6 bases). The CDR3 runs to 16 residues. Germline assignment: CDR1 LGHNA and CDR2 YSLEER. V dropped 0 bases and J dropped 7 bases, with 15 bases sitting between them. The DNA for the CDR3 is TGCGCCAGCAGCCAAGATCATCAGGCGGAGGGCGGGGAGCTGTTTTTT. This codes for CASSQDHQAEGGELFF.

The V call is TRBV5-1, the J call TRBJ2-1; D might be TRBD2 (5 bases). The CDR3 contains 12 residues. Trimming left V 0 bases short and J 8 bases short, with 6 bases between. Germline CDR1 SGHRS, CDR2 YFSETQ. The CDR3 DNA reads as TGCGCCAGCAGCTTGGAGAGGGATGAGCAGTTCTTC. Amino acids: CASSLERDEQFF.

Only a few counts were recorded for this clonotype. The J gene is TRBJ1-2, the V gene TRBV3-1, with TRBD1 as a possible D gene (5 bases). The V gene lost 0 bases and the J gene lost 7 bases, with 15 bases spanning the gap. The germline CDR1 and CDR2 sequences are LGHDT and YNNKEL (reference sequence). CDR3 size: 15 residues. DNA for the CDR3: TGTGCCAGCAGCCAAGATAGGCTCGGGACTATTGGCTACACCTTC. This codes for CASSQDRLGTIGYTF.

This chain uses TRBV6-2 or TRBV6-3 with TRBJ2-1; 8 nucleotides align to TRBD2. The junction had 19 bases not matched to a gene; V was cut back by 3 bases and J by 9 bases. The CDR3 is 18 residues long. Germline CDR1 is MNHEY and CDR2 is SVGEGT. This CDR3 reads CASSYQGLDSIFSREQFF. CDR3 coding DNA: TGTGCCAGCAGTTATCAGGGACTAGATTCAATCTTCTCCCGTGAGCAGTTCTTC.

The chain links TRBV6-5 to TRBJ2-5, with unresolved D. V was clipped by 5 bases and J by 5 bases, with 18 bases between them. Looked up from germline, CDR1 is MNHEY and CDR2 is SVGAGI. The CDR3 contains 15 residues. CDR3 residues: CASSPTEPDGETQYF. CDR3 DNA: TGTGCCAGCAGTCCTACCGAGCCGGACGGGGAGACCCAGTACTTC.

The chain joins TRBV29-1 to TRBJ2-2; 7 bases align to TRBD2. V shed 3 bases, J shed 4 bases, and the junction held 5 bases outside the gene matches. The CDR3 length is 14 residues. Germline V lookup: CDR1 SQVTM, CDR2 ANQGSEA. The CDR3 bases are TGCAGCGTTGATCGGGGGGACGGCACCGGGGAGCTGTTTTTT. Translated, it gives CSVDRGDGTGELFF.

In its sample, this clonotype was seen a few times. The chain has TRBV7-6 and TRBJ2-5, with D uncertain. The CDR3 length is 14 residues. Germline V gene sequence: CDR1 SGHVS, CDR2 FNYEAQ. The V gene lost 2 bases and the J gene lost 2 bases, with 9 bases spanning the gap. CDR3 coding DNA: TGTGCCAGCAGCTTACGACGGTATCAAGAGACCCAGTACTTC. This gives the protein CASSLRRYQETQYF.

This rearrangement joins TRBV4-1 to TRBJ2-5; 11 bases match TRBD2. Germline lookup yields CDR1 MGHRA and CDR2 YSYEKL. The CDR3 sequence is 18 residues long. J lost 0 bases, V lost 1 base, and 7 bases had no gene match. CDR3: CASSQVLAGGLDQETQYF. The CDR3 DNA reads TGCGCCAGCAGCCAAGTGCTAGCGGGAGGTTTGGACCAAGAGACCCAGTACTTC.

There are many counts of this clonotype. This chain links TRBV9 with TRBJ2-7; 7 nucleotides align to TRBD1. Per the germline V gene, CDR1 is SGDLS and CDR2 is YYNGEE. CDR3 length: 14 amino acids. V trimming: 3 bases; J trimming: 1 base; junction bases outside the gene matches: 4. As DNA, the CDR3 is TGTGCCAGCAGCGACGGGACAGTGTCCTACGAGCAGTACTTC. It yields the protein CASSDGTVSYEQYF.